The clone carrying this T cell receptor (beta chain) was counted many times. The CDR3 is 21 amino acids. Germline V lookup: CDR1 MDHEN, CDR2 SYDVKM. With 3 bases clipped from V and 0 bases from J, the junction kept 19 bases outside the gene matches. CDR3-region Arm-PCR and iRepertoire HTBI primers produced the TCR beta libraries. TCRdb reprocessed the multiplex PCR reads with MiXCR, giving one entry per CDR3 protein. The repertoire holds roughly 520,000 distinct CDR3 sequences, 12% seen once, with 8.9% in the top ten. The time point denotes: newly diagnosed GD, antithyroid drugs for less than 3 months. TCR sequences were obtained from RNA taken from PBMCs. The sample belongs to a study of regulatory T cells in long-lasting Graves disease. Another study also made use of these data, one on T cells in Graves' hyperthyroidism and ophthalmopathy.

The gene calls are TRBV28 and TRBJ1-5; 8 bases align to TRBD1. Sequences were derived from peripheral blood mononuclear cells (PBMCs), sampled at new diagnosis, from a patient treated with antithyroid drugs. This clonotype was sampled from a woman under 40 with Graves disease. In DNA, the CDR3 is TGTGCCAGCAGTTTCTGGCACAGGGGGTTCCACCGGGGGCATAGCAATCAGCCCCAGCATTTT. Translation: CASSFWHRGFHRGHSNQPQHF.